A selection of T cell receptor beta chains follows, all from one sample in a study of blood T cell repertoires in COVID-19. Some clones are missing from TCRdb's copy, which holds only in-frame ones; the method was immunoSEQ multiplex PCR. The data contain 65,000 to 90,000 clones, 87% of them singletons. Sequencing input: peripheral blood. Receptor source: a young man with acute or convalescent COVID-19. Each CDR3 is given with its conserved first and last residue. The D gene is left open where the match is weak. Some rows mark clone size as missing; the rest say once, few, many or name a class of expanded clone.

DNA: TGTGCCAGCAGCCCCGGACAGAACTACAATGAGCAGTTCTTC; CDR3: CASSPGQNYNEQFF; J: TRBJ2-1; V: TRBV7-3; D: NA; size: NA
DNA: TGCAGCGTTCCCCCGCGGACAGGGCGGCGCACAGATACGCAGTATTTT; CDR3: CSVPPRTGRRTDTQYF; J: TRBJ2-3; V: TRBV29-1; D: TRBD1; size: NA
DNA: TGTGCCAGCAGCGAGGTGTCTTACAATCAGCCCCAGCATTTT; CDR3: CASSEVSYNQPQHF; J: TRBJ1-5; V: TRBV7-2; D: NA; size: NA
DNA: TGTGCCAGCAGCTTGACCGGGATCCCGACGACAAATCAGCCCCAGCATTTT; CDR3: CASSLTGIPTTNQPQHF; J: TRBJ1-5; V: TRBV5-5; D: NA; size: NA
DNA: TGCAGCGCCCGGGACGGGGGGATGGAGCAGTACTTC; CDR3: CSARDGGMEQYF; J: TRBJ2-7; V: TRBV29-1; D: TRBD2; size: many
DNA: TGTGCCATCAGTGAAGGCGGGGTGTACACTGAAGCTTTCTTT; CDR3: CAISEGGVYTEAFF; J: TRBJ1-1; V: TRBV10-3; D: NA; size: NA
DNA: TGTGCCAGCAGCTTGGGATCGGTAGTGGGCAATCAGCCCCAGCATTTT; CDR3: CASSLGSVVGNQPQHF; J: TRBJ1-5; V: TRBV5-8; D: NA; size: NA
DNA: TGTGCCAGCAGCTTAATGCGGGATTCACCCCTCCACTTT; CDR3: CASSLMRDSPLHF; J: TRBJ1-6; V: TRBV7-3; D: NA; size: NA
DNA: TGTGCCAGCAGTTACTCACTTGGGGGGACGGGGAACATTCAGTACTTC; CDR3: CASSYSLGGTGNIQYF; J: TRBJ2-4; V: TRBV6-6; D: NA; size: NA
DNA: TGTGCCAGCAGCCGACAGGGGGCCGGTGAAAAACTGTTTTTT; CDR3: CASSRQGAGEKLFF; J: TRBJ1-4; V: TRBV28; D: TRBD1; size: NA
DNA: TGTGCCAGCAGTTTATTCTATAGCAATCAGCCCCAGCATTTT; CDR3: CASSLFYSNQPQHF; J: TRBJ1-5; V: TRBV27; D: NA; size: NA
DNA: TGTGCCAGCAGTTACTCCGGGACTTCTACCTACGAGCAGTACTTC; CDR3: CASSYSGTSTYEQYF; J: TRBJ2-7; V: TRBV6-5; D: NA; size: NA
DNA: TGTGCCAGCAGCTCTATTACTGAAGAGCAGTTCTTC; CDR3: CASSSITEEQFF; J: TRBJ2-1; V: TRBV28; D: NA; size: NA
DNA: TGTGCCAGCAGCCCGGGACAGGTCTACGAGCAGTACTTC; CDR3: CASSPGQVYEQYF; J: TRBJ2-7; V: TRBV7-6; D: TRBD1; size: NA
DNA: TGTGCCAGCAGCTTAGGAGGGGGCGCGGTGGACGAGCAGTACTTC; CDR3: CASSLGGGAVDEQYF; J: TRBJ2-7; V: TRBV11-3; D: TRBD1; size: NA
DNA: TGCGCCAGCAGCCAAGAAACAGACTCTGGGGCCAACGTCCTGACTTTC; CDR3: CASSQETDSGANVLTF; J: TRBJ2-6; V: TRBV4-1; D: NA; size: NA
DNA: TGTGCCAGCTCACCAGGAAGCGGGAGGACCTACGAGCAGTACTTC; CDR3: CASSPGSGRTYEQYF; J: TRBJ2-7; V: TRBV18; D: TRBD2; size: few
DNA: TGTGCCACCTCCTCATGGACTAGCGGGAGGGTTGGGGAGCTGTTTTTT; CDR3: CATSSWTSGRVGELFF; J: TRBJ2-2; V: TRBV3-1/TRBV3-2; D: TRBD2; size: NA
DNA: TGCAGCGTTACTCCGGACAGGGCGAGCTCCTACGAGCAGTACTTC; CDR3: CSVTPDRASSYEQYF; J: TRBJ2-7; V: TRBV29-1; D: TRBD1; size: NA
DNA: TGTGCCAGTAGGCTCGGGTACTACACTGATGAAGCTTTCTTT; CDR3: CASRLGYYTDEAFF; J: TRBJ1-1; V: TRBV19; D: NA; size: NA
DNA: TGTGCCAGCGGGACAGGGGTATACAATGAGCAGTTCTTC; CDR3: CASGTGVYNEQFF; J: TRBJ2-1; V: TRBV7-9; D: TRBD1; size: NA
DNA: TGCGCCAGCAGCCAACGAGGGGGCGCGACCGGGGAGCTGTTTTTT; CDR3: CASSQRGGATGELFF; J: TRBJ2-2; V: TRBV4-1; D: TRBD1; size: NA
DNA: TGTGCCAGCTCACCTTTCGACACATACAATGAGCAGTTCTTC; CDR3: CASSPFDTYNEQFF; J: TRBJ2-1; V: TRBV18; D: NA; size: NA
DNA: TGTGCCAGCAGTTCCCCCCCCTGGACAGGACCAGAGGGATATAGCAATCAGCCCCAGCATTTT; CDR3: CASSSPPWTGPEGYSNQPQHF; J: TRBJ1-5; V: TRBV6-2/TRBV6-3; D: TRBD1; size: once
DNA: TGTGCCAGCAGGCCGGACAGGCGTAATCAGCCCCAGCATTTT; CDR3: CASRPDRRNQPQHF; J: TRBJ1-5; V: TRBV28; D: TRBD1; size: NA
DNA: TGTGCCAGCAGTACGGGACAGGGGTTCTACGAGCAGTACTTC; CDR3: CASSTGQGFYEQYF; J: TRBJ2-7; V: TRBV6-2/TRBV6-3; D: TRBD1; size: NA